This TCR beta chain was observed in a study of T cell repertoires in cytomegalovirus infection. Comment on this clonotype: Its antigen is still unknown.

General study results and limits: In two of eight donors, the top clonotype was HLA-C-restricted CMV-specific.

MiXCR, run by TCRdb on the reads, gives a single entry per CDR3 protein. The sample lists about 130,000 distinct CDR3 sequences; roughly 32% were seen once. Trimming took 6 bases from V and 3 from J, leaving 3 bases between them. Germline lookup yields CDR1 MGHDK and CDR2 SYGVNS. The CDR3 length is 12 residues. This chain uses TRBV25-1 with TRBJ2-6; D is undetermined. The sample was CD8+ T cells from cultured PBMCs, taken from culture after CMV antigen stimulation. This TCR came from a human donor in good health (CMV status not recorded). Some clones in this sample may be carry-over from other donors' samples. In DNA form, the CDR3 reads TGTGCCAGCAGAGATGGGGCCAACGTCCTGACTTTC. Amino acids: CASRDGANVLTF.